Below are 23 T cell receptor beta chains sequenced from a single sample in a study of blood T cells in healthy people across ages. Together with a sample-barcoded 5' primer, a J-beta primer mix was included in a second PCR lasting about 6 to 11 cycles. TCRdb fed the 5' RACE reads into MiXCR, producing one record per CDR3 protein. The data hold nearly 800,000 distinct CDR3 sequences, with around 25% observed a single time. These data were also reused for a study on T cells of mothers and their children.

The sample was blood. The source of these receptors is a boy aged 5 to 17 in good health.

This clonotype was seen a few times. The J gene is TRBJ1-5, the V gene TRBV7-9, with unresolved D. V dropped 5 bases and J dropped 0 bases, with 17 bases sitting between them. Germline V gives CDR1 SEHNR, CDR2 FQNEAQ (reference sequence). The CDR3 is 17 amino acids. In DNA, the CDR3 is TGTGCCAGCAGCCTGGACGATACAGATTATAGCAATCAGCCCCAGCATTTT. Translation gives CASSLDDTDYSNQPQHF. Drawing the rest from reference TRBV7-9 and TRBJ1-5, the complete variable domain is DTGVSQNPRHKITKRGQNVTFRCDPISEHNRLYWYRQTLGQGPEFLTYFQNEAQLEKSRLLSDRFSAERPKGSFSTLEIQRTEQGDSAMYLCASSLDDTDYSNQPQHFGDGTRLSIL.

The chain couples TRBV28 to TRBJ1-2; D gene unclear. V shed 4 bases and J shed 13 bases, with 4 bases lying between them. CDR1 MDHEN and CDR2 SYDVKM come from the germline V gene. The CDR3 loop spans 8 amino acids. For the CDR3, the DNA is TGTGCCAGCAGTTCGGGCACCTTC. This translates into CASSSGTF.

In its sample, this clonotype was seen a few times. The chain has TRBV25-1 and TRBJ2-5; a possible D gene is TRBD1 (5 bases). CDR3 size: 14 residues. Trimming pared 3 bases from V and 11 bases from J, leaving 19 bases between. Germline V gene lookup returns CDR1 MGHDK and CDR2 SYGVNS. CDR3 residues: CASSDNRPTLKQYF. Here the CDR3 DNA reads TGTGCCAGCAGTGATAACAGGCCTACGTTGAAGCAGTACTTC. The complete variable domain, with remaining parts taken from reference TRBV25-1 and TRBJ2-5, reads EADIYQTPRYLVIGTGKKITLECSQTMGHDKMYWYQQDPGMELHLIHYSYGVNSTEKGDLSSESTVSRIRTEHFPLTLESARPSHTSQYLCASSDNRPTLKQYFGPGTRLLVL.

The V and J genes are TRBV5-1 and TRBJ1-2; D gene unclear. The CDR3 loop spans 16 amino acids. CDR1 is SGHRS and CDR2 is YFSETQ in the germline V gene. V was pared by 1 base and J by 0 bases, with 13 bases between. Written as DNA, the CDR3 is TGCGCCAGCAGCTTGCTGGGGTCCTTTTCTAACTATGGCTACACCTTC. Translated, it gives CASSLLGSFSNYGYTF.

This clonotype was counted a few times. V and J are TRBV12-3 or TRBV12-4 and TRBJ1-5; tentatively, D is TRBD1 (5 bases). The V gene lost 5 bases and the J gene lost 0 bases, with 17 bases spanning the gap. The CDR3 extends over 17 amino acids. This chain's CDR3 is CASSLRDGKYSNQPQHF. CDR3 DNA: TGTGCCAGCAGTCTCCGGGACGGAAAATATAGCAATCAGCCCCAGCATTTT.

The chain has TRBV4-3 and TRBJ1-1; a weak D match, TRBD1 (5 bases). The germline V gene encodes CDR1 LGHNA and CDR2 YSLEER. The CDR3 consists of 16 residues. The V and J ends lost 2 bases and 2 bases respectively, with 15 bases between them. This chain's CDR3 is CASSQSPGRDNTEAFF. In DNA, the CDR3 is TGCGCCAGCAGCCAATCCCCGGGACGGGACAACACTGAAGCTTTCTTT.

In its sample, this clonotype was seen a few times. The rearrangement joins TRBV29-1 to TRBJ2-7, with D unclear. The J call may be in error: the DNA end matches TRBJ2-1 better. The germline V gene has CDR1 SQVTM and CDR2 ANQGSEA. This CDR3 region has 15 residues. The DNA for the CDR3 is TGCAGCGTTGAAGATCTAACCTTGGGAATCAATGAGCAGTTCTTC. It encodes CSVEDLTLGINEQFF.

The rearrangement joins TRBV12-3 or TRBV12-4 to TRBJ2-1, with 8 bases aligning to TRBD2. The CDR3 has 15 amino acids. With V trimmed by 5 bases and J by 3 bases, 6 bases remained unmatched. CDR3 DNA sequence: TGTGCCAGCAGTATCGGACTAGCCGTCTACAATGAGCAGTTCTTC. Protein sequence: CASSIGLAVYNEQFF.

This clonotype showed up just a few times. This sequence joins TRBV25-1 and TRBJ1-6, with D uncertain. Trimming removed 3 bases at V and 2 bases at J, with 8 bases between. The CDR3 is 15 residues long. The germline V gene encodes CDR1 MGHDK and CDR2 SYGVNS. The CDR3 DNA sequence: TGTGCCAGCAGTGATGGGGTGGCCTATAATTCACCCCTCCACTTT. Amino acids: CASSDGVAYNSPLHF.

This clonotype was picked up a small number of times. V usage is TRBV18 and J usage is TRBJ2-1; TRBD1 matches 9 bases. With the DNA end fitting TRBJ2-7 better, the J assignment may be wrong. Germline CDR1 is KGHSH and CDR2 is LQKENI. This CDR3 has 15 residues. CDR3 loop: CASSPAGTGTHEQYF. DNA of the CDR3: TGTGCCAGCTCACCAGCCGGGACAGGGACCCACGAGCAGTACTTC.

This chain joins TRBV3-1 and TRBJ2-7; D is unresolved. From germline, CDR1 is LGHDT and CDR2 YNNKEL (reference sequence). The CDR3 extends over 11 amino acids. V lost 7 bases to trimming and J lost 9 bases, with 13 bases between them. The DNA of the CDR3 is TGTGCCAGCACCTCTGGGGTGAGGCAGTACTTC. It codes for CASTSGVRQYF.

This clonotype was seen more than once but under ten times. This sequence joins TRBV5-1 and TRBJ1-4, with a tentative D call TRBD1 (5 bases). Trimming took 4 bases from V and 8 from J, leaving 24 bases between them. In germline, CDR1 is SGHRS, CDR2 YFSETQ. This CDR3 is built from 17 residues. The CDR3, as DNA: TGCGCCAGCAGCAGAGCAGCGGAGGGACCTTCCGGGGAAAAACTGTTTTTT. This sequence encodes CASSRAAEGPSGEKLFF.

A few counts support this clonotype. The chain couples TRBV12-3 or TRBV12-4 to TRBJ2-3, with 7 bases fitting TRBD2. J lost 5 bases, V lost 4 bases, and 9 bases had no gene match. CDR3 size: 15 residues. Here the CDR3 reads CASSSTSSLGDTQYF. The DNA for the CDR3 is TGTGCCAGCAGTTCGACTAGCAGCCTTGGAGATACGCAGTATTTT.

This clonotype has a handful of counts. This chain uses TRBV20-1 with TRBJ1-4, with a possible D match to TRBD1 (5 bases). CDR3 size: 16 residues. Germline CDR1 DFQATT, CDR2 SNEGSKA (reference sequence). The V end lost 0 bases, the J end lost 5 bases, and 16 bases lay between the germline ends. The DNA of the CDR3 is TGCAGTGCTAGAGATGAGACCTCGGGACTCAATGAAAAACTGTTTTTT. This codes for CSARDETSGLNEKLFF.

The chain carries TRBV10-2 and TRBJ1-2; D not resolved. Germline CDR1 WSHSY, CDR2 SAAADI. The CDR3 contains 11 residues. V shed 8 bases and J shed 4 bases, with 8 bases lying between them. The DNA of the CDR3 is TGCGCCAGCGCTAGTATCTATGGCTACACCTTC. It is translated as CASASIYGYTF.

This clonotype occurred a few times. This chain uses TRBV20-1 with TRBJ1-2; D remains ambiguous. Trimming removed 5 bases from V and 2 bases from J, with 15 bases in between. CDR1 DFQATT and CDR2 SNEGSKA come from the germline V gene (reference sequence). The length of the CDR3 is 14 residues. CDR3 loop: CSARTRMGNYGYTF. The CDR3 DNA follows: TGCAGTGCTCGCACGCGTATGGGGAACTATGGCTACACCTTC.

The V gene is TRBV6-6, the J gene TRBJ1-1; D unresolved. Germline V gene lookup returns CDR1 MNHNY and CDR2 SVGAGI (reference sequence). Trimming cost V 0 bases and J 2 bases, with 7 bases left between them. The CDR3 runs 14 residues. The CDR3 coding sequence is TGTGCCAGCAGTTACTCGTCCGTTAACACTGAAGCTTTCTTT. It codes for CASSYSSVNTEAFF.

This clonotype appeared a few times. An end of the junction differs from the germline gene, which may be a read error. The CDR3 sequence is CAGSQRTGASGEQYF. The CDR3 DNA reads as TGTGCCGGCAGCCAACGGACAGGGGCCTCGGGCGAGCAGTACTTC. The chain has TRBV4-2 and TRBJ2-7, with 9 bases identical to TRBD1. Germline V gives CDR1 LGHNA, CDR2 YNFKEQ. The CDR3 has 15 residues.

The chain is built from TRBV28 and TRBJ1-6; D unresolved. V lost 7 bases and J 6 bases, leaving 19 bases between the germline ends. CDR3 length: 16 residues. Germline V gives CDR1 MDHEN, CDR2 SYDVKM. The CDR3: CASTMSPQNINSPLHF. CDR3 bases: TGTGCCAGCACCATGTCCCCGCAGAATATTAATTCACCCCTCCACTTT.

The chain links TRBV5-5 to TRBJ1-4; no definite D call. The CDR3 covers 15 residues. Trimming cost V 2 bases and J 8 bases, with 16 bases left between them. CDR1 is SGHKS and CDR2 is YYEKEE in the germline V gene (reference sequence). The CDR3 protein is CASSFGALLNEKLFF. CDR3 nucleotides: TGTGCCAGCAGCTTTGGCGCCCTCTTAAACGAAAAACTGTTTTTT. The full variable domain, with the rest looked up from reference TRBV5-5 and TRBJ1-4, is DAGVTQSPTHLIKTRGQQVTLRCSPISGHKSVSWYQQVLGQGPQFIFQYYEKEERGRGNFPDRFSARQFPNYSSELNVNALLLGDSALYLCASSFGALLNEKLFFGSGTQLSVL.

This clonotype turned up a few times. The genes are TRBV7-9 and TRBJ1-4; D uncertain. Germline CDR1 is SEHNR and CDR2 is FQNEAQ (reference sequence). Trimming stripped 6 bases from V and 5 bases from J, with 10 bases between. The CDR3 sequence is 13 residues long. The CDR3 here is CASSYGRNEKLFF. CDR3 in DNA: TGTGCCAGCAGTTACGGACGGAATGAAAAACTGTTTTTT.

With regard to this clonotype: Sequence at one end of the junction differs from germline and may be a read error. This chain connects TRBV7-2 to TRBJ2-1; 14 positions match TRBD2. This CDR3 is 16 amino acids long. CDR1 and CDR2 from the germline V gene are SGHTA and FQGNSA. The CDR3, as DNA: TGTGCCAGCAGCACCAGGACTAGCGGGGGGAACAATGAGCGGTTCTTC. Residues: CASSTRTSGGNNERFF.

The table lists this clonotype with a few counts. The V call is TRBV28, the J call TRBJ2-7; D is perhaps TRBD1 (5 bases). The CDR3 sequence is 15 residues long. CDR1 and CDR2 from the germline V gene are MDHEN and SYDVKM. V shed 1 base and J shed 2 bases, with 12 bases lying between them. CDR3: CASSLSPGNPYEQYF. For the CDR3, the DNA is TGTGCCAGCAGTTTATCACCAGGGAACCCCTACGAGCAGTACTTC.